The rows below give T cell receptor beta chains drawn from one sample of a study of regulatory T cells in long-lasting Graves disease. TCRdb ran MiXCR on the multiplex PCR reads and lists one entry per CDR3 protein. The data contain 500,000 or so distinct CDR3 sequences, 15% to 20% of them singletons. The data also belong to a second study, concerning T cells in Graves' hyperthyroidism and ophthalmopathy.

The sequences come from peripheral blood mononuclear cells (PBMCs), collected at new diagnosis, from a patient treated with antithyroid drugs. These receptors all come from a man aged 40-49 years with Graves disease. Each CDR3 is given with its conserved first and last residue. A D gene is named only where the DNA matches it firmly. Clone size is given for some rows only: seen once, a few or many times, or a class if the clone is expanded.

TRBJ2-1,TRBD2,TRBV27,many,TGTGCCAGCCTCAGGACTAGCGGGATAGAAGCCTACAATGAGCAGTTCTTC,CASLRTSGIEAYNEQFF
TRBJ1-5,.,TRBV19,.,TGTGCCAGTTCGAGGCCAGGCTGGGGCAATCAGCCCCAGCATTTT,CASSRPGWGNQPQHF
TRBJ2-7,.,TRBV6-1,.,TGTGCCAGCACCGGACTCTCGACCTCCTACGAGCAGTACTTC,CASTGLSTSYEQYF
TRBJ2-1,.,TRBV19,few,TGTGCCAGTAGGCCCACAGTAGACTCCTACAATGAGCAGTTCTTC,CASRPTVDSYNEQFF
TRBJ2-1,.,TRBV7-9,many,TGTGCCAGCAGCGGGGGGGCTACCTACAATGAGCAGTTCTTC,CASSGGATYNEQFF
TRBJ1-2,TRBD1,TRBV28,many,TGTGCCAGCAGGCCAGGGGGCGCATCCGGCTACACCTTC,CASRPGGASGYTF
TRBJ1-2,TRBD1,TRBV28,many,TGTGCCAGCAATGAAGGGGACAGGGCGGGCGGCTACACCTTC,CASNEGDRAGGYTF
TRBJ1-1,TRBD1,TRBV24-1,.,TGTGCCACCAGTGACCCAGGGGGCGGAACTGAAGCTTTCTTT,CATSDPGGGTEAFF
TRBJ2-1,.,TRBV5-1,.,TGCGCCAGCAGCCCGCTTGGGGAGCGGAACTACAATGAGCAGTTCTTC,CASSPLGERNYNEQFF
TRBJ2-7,.,TRBV5-5,many,TGTGCCAGCAGTCCACCCTCGGGCGGGTTATACGAGCAGTACTTC,CASSPPSGGLYEQYF
TRBJ1-5,TRBD1,TRBV2,.,TGTGCCAGCAGCGCGGGACAGGGGTATCAGCCCCAGCATTTT,CASSAGQGYQPQHF
TRBJ2-3,TRBD1,TRBV18,many,TGTGCCAGCTCACCACCTACAGGGGCCACAGATACGCAGTATTTT,CASSPPTGATDTQYF
TRBJ2-1,.,TRBV27,many,TGTGCCAGCAGTTTCTTGACAAGGAGCTCCTACAATGAGCAGTTCTTC,CASSFLTRSSYNEQFF
TRBJ2-7,TRBD1,TRBV4-1,.,TGCGCCAGCAGCCAAGTTCCCAGGGGGAACTCCTACGAGCAGTACTTC,CASSQVPRGNSYEQYF
TRBJ1-1,.,TRBV30,many,TGTGCCTGGAGTCGACAGGCTCACACTGAAGCTTTCTTT,CAWSRQAHTEAFF
TRBJ1-2,TRBD1,TRBV2,many,TGTGCCAGCCCTTTGAGATTTTCAGGGGGCTTGTATGGCTACACCTTC,CASPLRFSGGLYGYTF
TRBJ2-7,TRBD2,TRBV2,many,TGTGCCAGCTCACCAGCGGGAGTGAGGCACGAGCAGTACTTC,CASSPAGVRHEQYF
TRBJ1-2,TRBD1,TRBV28,many,TGTGCCAGCAGTTCGACAGGGGGCGCCTATGGCTACACCTTC,CASSSTGGAYGYTF
TRBJ2-1,.,TRBV2,many,TGTGCCAGCAGTCTTGAACTTTTCTCCTACAATGAGCAGTTCTTC,CASSLELFSYNEQFF
TRBJ2-5,.,TRBV10-3,.,TGTGCCATCAGTGGGGAGAGGGAGACCCAGTACTTC,CAISGERETQYF
TRBJ1-1,.,TRBV6-1,few,TGTGCCAGCAGTGAAGATCGCGGCAGCAGTATGAACACTGAAGCTTTCTTT,CASSEDRGSSMNTEAFF
TRBJ1-3,.,TRBV12-3/TRBV12-4,.,TGTGCCAGCAGTGCTCAGGGTTTTGGAAACACCATATATTTT,CASSAQGFGNTIYF
TRBJ2-3,TRBD2,TRBV20-1,many,TGCAGTGCTGCTGGACTAGCGGGAGGTACAGATACGCAGTATTTT,CSAAGLAGGTDTQYF
TRBJ1-2,TRBD1,TRBV28,.,TGTGCCAGCAGTTCTATACGGGACAGGGAAGGCTACACCTTC,CASSSIRDREGYTF
TRBJ1-6,.,TRBV11-2,many,TGTGCCAGCAGCTTAGGGGGGTCTAATTCACCCCTCCACTTT,CASSLGGSNSPLHF
TRBJ2-1,TRBD2,TRBV20-1,.,TGCAGTGCTAGAGATCTTAGCGGGAGGTCCGTGAACAATGAGCAGTTCTTC,CSARDLSGRSVNNEQFF
TRBJ1-1,.,TRBV11-3,many,TGTGCCAGCAGCAGAACGCCCAGGGGAAAGAACACTGAAGCTTTCTTT,CASSRTPRGKNTEAFF
TRBJ1-4,.,TRBV2,few,TGTGCCAGCAGTGAAGAGGCGGCCGCAACTAATGAAAAACTGTTTTTT,CASSEEAAATNEKLFF
TRBJ2-5,.,TRBV2,many,TGTGCCAGCAGCCAGGACTTACAAGAGACCCAGTACTTC,CASSQDLQETQYF
TRBJ2-3,.,TRBV5-1,.,TGCGCCAGCAGCTTAAGAGTTAGCACAGATACGCAGTATTTT,CASSLRVSTDTQYF
TRBJ1-2,TRBD1,TRBV12-3/TRBV12-4,many,TGTGCCAGCAGTACGACAGGGGGCGGCTATGGCTACACCTTC,CASSTTGGGYGYTF
TRBJ1-2,.,TRBV24-1,few,TGTGCCACCAGTCGCGGGGGACTTGGCTACACCTTC,CATSRGGLGYTF
TRBJ1-5,.,TRBV6-1,.,TGTGCCAGCAGTGAAGTCTCTGGACCCAATCAGCCCCAGCATTTT,CASSEVSGPNQPQHF
TRBJ1-6,TRBD1,TRBV12-3/TRBV12-4,many,TGTGCCAGCAGTTTAGGTCGGACAGGGACATCACCCCTCCACTTT,CASSLGRTGTSPLHF
TRBJ2-1,TRBD2,TRBV28,many,TGTGCCAGCAGGAGCGGGACCCTTTACAATGAGCAGTTCTTC,CASRSGTLYNEQFF
TRBJ2-7,.,TRBV28,many,TGTGCCAGCAGCCCCAGTCCGGGCCAATACGAGCAGTACTTC,CASSPSPGQYEQYF
TRBJ2-5,.,TRBV2,many,TGTGCCAGCACCCTGCAAGTTGGGACCCAGTACTTC,CASTLQVGTQYF
TRBJ2-1,.,TRBV19,few,TGTGCCAGTAGTCAACTAGCCTCCTACAATGAGCAGTTCTTC,CASSQLASYNEQFF
TRBJ2-2,.,TRBV5-1,few,TGCGCCAGCAGCCATGTAGCCGACGGTACCGGGGAGCTGTTTTTT,CASSHVADGTGELFF
TRBJ2-7,TRBD1,TRBV29-1,few,TGCAGCGTCTGGACAGGGGATTCCTACGAGCAGTACTTC,CSVWTGDSYEQYF
TRBJ2-1,TRBD2,TRBV6-2/TRBV6-3,many,TGTGCCAGCAAGCTCGGACTAGCGGGAGATAATGAGCAGTTCTTC,CASKLGLAGDNEQFF
TRBJ2-7,.,TRBV11-2,many,TGTGCCAGCAGCTTAGAAGGCCGCCTTACCTACGAGCAGTACTTC,CASSLEGRLTYEQYF
TRBJ2-5,TRBD2,TRBV11-2,many,TGTGCCAGCAGCTCCGGGGGGGGACTAGCGGGGCAAGAGACCCAGTACTTC,CASSSGGGLAGQETQYF
TRBJ2-3,.,TRBV5-1,many,TGCGCCAGCAATGGACAGATTGCAGATACGCAGTATTTT,CASNGQIADTQYF
TRBJ2-3,.,TRBV20-1,many,TGCAGTGCTAAGGCGGGAACGGCAGATACGCAGTATTTT,CSAKAGTADTQYF
TRBJ2-3,.,TRBV9,few,TGTGCCAGCAGCGTAAAAGGACTATCTAGCACAGATACGCAGTATTTT,CASSVKGLSSTDTQYF